This TCR beta chain comes out of a study of T cell responses to AZD1222 COVID-19 vaccine. Study-wide findings and caveats: White British donors predominated, females outnumbered males, and clonal diversity was possibly underestimated. An increase in Spike-specific TCR breadth and depth was observed after two AZD1222 doses. Targets within unmutated variant regions were reportedly found for nearly half of spike-specific TCRs.

Libraries were prepared by immunoSEQ multiplex PCR; TCRdb keeps only in-frame clonotypes and omits some of them. The data hold roughly 140,000 clones, with approximately 90% observed a single time. Concerning this clone itself: Its antigen remains unknown.

J gave up 1 base and V 4 bases, and 7 bases lay outside the gene matches. The CDR3 is 16 amino acids. Germline V gene data show CDR1 as SGDLS and CDR2 as YYNGEE. The clonotype originates from an adult in good health. The V and J genes are TRBV9 and TRBJ2-2; 7 bases are a match to TRBD2. The sequencing here drew on peripheral blood, taken on day 0 of AZD1222 vaccination. The CDR3 loop reads CASSHSQRENTGELFF. The DNA for the CDR3 is TGTGCCAGCAGCCACTCCCAGCGGGAGAACACCGGGGAGCTGTTTTTT.